The 3 T cell receptor beta chains below come from one sample, sequenced in a study of shared clonotypes between healthy human individuals. The data were produced by immunoSEQ multiplex PCR, yet TCRdb's version contains in-frame clones alone and is incomplete. This table has some 980,000 clones, about three quarters appearing once. Sequences were obtained from memory CD4+ T cells sorted from blood. As for subset: CD45RA-negative fraction. The receptors were sampled from a young man in good health.

This clone was counted a few times. At one end, the junction sequence differs from germline, possibly due to a read error. J is TRBJ2-2 and V is TRBV7-7; maybe TRBD1 (6 bases). The CDR3 runs to 16 residues. Germline-derived CDR1 and CDR2 are SSHAT and FNYEAQ (reference sequence). CDR3 DNA: TGTGCTAGCAGCTTGAGACTGGGGGCCAGCGCCGGGGAGCTGTTTTTT. Translating it yields CASSLRLGASAGELFF.

V usage is TRBV7-9 and J usage is TRBJ2-7; D is unresolved. CDR3 length: 12 residues. V lost 1 base to trimming and J lost 7 bases, with 8 bases between them. The germline V gene encodes CDR1 SEHNR and CDR2 FQNEAQ (reference sequence). The CDR3 loop is CASSLGPLEQYF. In DNA, the CDR3 is TGTGCCAGCAGCTTAGGACCTCTAGAGCAGTACTTC.

The V call is TRBV11-2, the J call TRBJ2-5; D is ambiguous. Germline V CDR1 and CDR2: SGHAT, FQNNGV. The CDR3 runs 11 residues. V was cut by 3 bases and J by 5 bases, with 4 bases left in between. The CDR3 sequence: CASSFIETQYF. CDR3 sequence (DNA): TGTGCCAGCAGCTTTATCGAGACCCAGTACTTC.